The 4 T cell receptor beta chains listed next were all sequenced from one sample in a study of blood T cell repertoires in COVID-19. Clones were read by immunoSEQ multiplex PCR, and TCRdb kept only the in-frame ones, dropping some. The sample contains 200,000 to 300,000 clones, around 89% of which appear only once. The material sequenced was peripheral blood. These receptors were collected from a man in his fifties or sixties who had recovered from COVID-19.

The rearrangement links TRBV11-1 to TRBJ2-5, with D possibly TRBD2 on 5 matching bases. The CDR3 loop spans 15 amino acids. Trimming took 1 base from V and 3 from J, leaving 12 bases between them. CDR1 and CDR2 from the germline V gene are SGHAT and FQDESV (reference sequence). This CDR3 reads CASSLGVRGEETQYF. The DNA of the CDR3 is TGTGCCAGCAGCTTAGGAGTTCGGGGAGAAGAGACCCAGTACTTC.

The V call is TRBV5-6, the J call TRBJ1-3; possibly TRBD1 for D (5 bases). The CDR3 length is 14 residues. The V and J ends lost 8 bases and 2 bases respectively, with 14 bases between them. Germline V gene lookup returns CDR1 SGHDT and CDR2 YYEEEE. The CDR3 reads CASSFSGTGNTIYF. The CDR3 nucleotides are TGTGCCAGTTCGTTTTCAGGGACTGGAAACACCATATATTTT.

The chain couples TRBV19 to TRBJ1-1, with 8 bases identical to TRBD1. Trimming removed 5 bases from V and 5 bases from J; junction bases left unmatched: 10. Germline-derived CDR1 and CDR2 are LNHDA and SQIVND (reference sequence). This CDR3 has 15 amino acids. The CDR3 DNA reads TGTGCCAGTAGTTCCCGGGGACAGGCGAGGACTGAAGCTTTCTTT. Encoded protein: CASSSRGQARTEAFF. The complete variable domain, with remaining parts taken from reference TRBV19 and TRBJ1-1, reads DGGITQSPKYLFRKEGQNVTLSCEQNLNHDAMYWYRQDPGQGLRLIYYSQIVNDFQKGDIAEGYSVSREKKESFPLTVTSAQKNPTAFYLCASSSRGQARTEAFFGQGTRLTVV.

This clone came up once. CDR3 region: CASSPAPSSDGLWGYTF. The CDR3 DNA is TGTGCCAGCAGCCCAGCCCCCTCCAGTGACGGGTTGTGGGGCTACACCTTC. The chain carries TRBV9 and TRBJ1-2; D remains unclear. The CDR3 totals 17 residues. The germline CDR1 and CDR2 sequences are SGDLS and YYNGEE. V lost 4 bases, J lost 8 bases, and 27 bases lay in between.